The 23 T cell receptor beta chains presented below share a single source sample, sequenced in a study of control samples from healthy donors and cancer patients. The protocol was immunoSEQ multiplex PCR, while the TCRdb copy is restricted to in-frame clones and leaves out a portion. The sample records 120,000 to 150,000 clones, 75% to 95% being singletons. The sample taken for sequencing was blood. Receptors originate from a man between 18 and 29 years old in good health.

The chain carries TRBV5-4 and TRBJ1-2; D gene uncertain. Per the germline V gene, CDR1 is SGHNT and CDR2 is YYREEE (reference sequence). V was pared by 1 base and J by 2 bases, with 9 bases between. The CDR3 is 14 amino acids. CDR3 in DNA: TGTGCCAGCAGCTTGTACTGGGAGAACTATGGCTACACCTTC. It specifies CASSLYWENYGYTF.

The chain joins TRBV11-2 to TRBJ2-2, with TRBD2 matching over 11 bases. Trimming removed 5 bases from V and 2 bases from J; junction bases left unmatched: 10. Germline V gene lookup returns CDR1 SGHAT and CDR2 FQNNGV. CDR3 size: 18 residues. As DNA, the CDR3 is TGTGCCAGCAGCCTCCGGCTAGCGGGGGGACCTAACACCGGGGAGCTGTTTTTT. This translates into CASSLRLAGGPNTGELFF.

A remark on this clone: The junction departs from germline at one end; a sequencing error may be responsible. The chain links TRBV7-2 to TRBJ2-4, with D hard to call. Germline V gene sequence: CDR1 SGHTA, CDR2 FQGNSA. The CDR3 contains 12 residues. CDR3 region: CASSLNSRQSDF. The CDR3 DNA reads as TGTGCCAGCAGCTTAAACTCAAGGCAGTCGGACTTC.

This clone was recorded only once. The CDR3 protein is CASSAGTGGNYGYTF. The CDR3 DNA is TGTGCCAGCAGCGCCGGGACAGGGGGCAACTATGGCTACACCTTC. This chain uses TRBV9 with TRBJ1-2, with TRBD1 matching over 12 bases. The trim removed 3 bases at V and 2 bases at J, leaving 2 bases unmatched. Germline V gene data show CDR1 as SGDLS and CDR2 as YYNGEE. The CDR3 covers 15 residues.

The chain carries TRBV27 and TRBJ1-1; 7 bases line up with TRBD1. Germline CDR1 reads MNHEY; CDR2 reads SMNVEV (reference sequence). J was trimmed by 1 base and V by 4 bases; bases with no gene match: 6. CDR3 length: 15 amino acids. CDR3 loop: CASSWGGTANTEAFF. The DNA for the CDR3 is TGTGCCAGCAGTTGGGGGGGGACAGCGAACACTGAAGCTTTCTTT.

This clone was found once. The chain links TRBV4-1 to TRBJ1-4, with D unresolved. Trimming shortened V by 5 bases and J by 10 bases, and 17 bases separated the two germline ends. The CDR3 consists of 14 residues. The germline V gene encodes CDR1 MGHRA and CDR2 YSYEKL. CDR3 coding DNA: TGCGCCAGCAGCGCCGTAAGGGAGGAAGGAAAACTGTTTTTT. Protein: CASSAVREEGKLFF.

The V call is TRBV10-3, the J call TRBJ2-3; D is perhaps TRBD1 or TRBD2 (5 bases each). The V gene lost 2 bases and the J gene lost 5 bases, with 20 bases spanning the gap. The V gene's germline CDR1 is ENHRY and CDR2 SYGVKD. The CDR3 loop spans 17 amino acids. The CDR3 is CAISELRNGDGLDTQYF. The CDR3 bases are TGTGCCATCAGTGAGCTACGGAACGGGGACGGATTAGATACGCAGTATTTT.

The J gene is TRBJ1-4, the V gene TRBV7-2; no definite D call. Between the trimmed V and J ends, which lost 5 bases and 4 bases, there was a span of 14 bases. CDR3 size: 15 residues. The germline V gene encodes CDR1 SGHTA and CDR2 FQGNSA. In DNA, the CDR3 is TGTGCCAGCAGCAGAAAGGCAGATTTTAATGAAAAACTGTTTTTT. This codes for CASSRKADFNEKLFF.

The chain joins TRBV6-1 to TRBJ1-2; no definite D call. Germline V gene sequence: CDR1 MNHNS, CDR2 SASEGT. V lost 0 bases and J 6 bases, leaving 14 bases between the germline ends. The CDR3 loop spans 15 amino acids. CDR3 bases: TGTGCCAGCAGTGAAGCGCACTGGCGGAACGATGGCTACACCTTC. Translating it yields CASSEAHWRNDGYTF.

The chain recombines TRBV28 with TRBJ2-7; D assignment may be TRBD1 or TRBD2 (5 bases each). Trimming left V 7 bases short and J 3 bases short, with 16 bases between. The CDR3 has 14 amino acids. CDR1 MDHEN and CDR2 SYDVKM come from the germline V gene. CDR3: CASTQPGPLYEQYF. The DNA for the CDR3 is TGTGCCAGCACCCAACCGGGACCCCTCTACGAGCAGTACTTC.

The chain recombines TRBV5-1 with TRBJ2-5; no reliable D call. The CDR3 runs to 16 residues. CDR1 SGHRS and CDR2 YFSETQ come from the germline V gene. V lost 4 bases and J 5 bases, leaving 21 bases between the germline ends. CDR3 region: CASSDPPGTLGETQYF. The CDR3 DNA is TGCGCCAGCAGCGATCCCCCGGGCACACTTGGGGAGACCCAGTACTTC.

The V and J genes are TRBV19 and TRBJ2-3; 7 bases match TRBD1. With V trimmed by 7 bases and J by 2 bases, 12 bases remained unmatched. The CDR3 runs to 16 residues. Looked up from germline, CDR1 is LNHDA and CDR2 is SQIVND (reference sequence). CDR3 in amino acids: CASTPLAGTVTDTQYF. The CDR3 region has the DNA TGTGCCAGTACCCCTCTCGCTGGGACAGTCACAGATACGCAGTATTTT.

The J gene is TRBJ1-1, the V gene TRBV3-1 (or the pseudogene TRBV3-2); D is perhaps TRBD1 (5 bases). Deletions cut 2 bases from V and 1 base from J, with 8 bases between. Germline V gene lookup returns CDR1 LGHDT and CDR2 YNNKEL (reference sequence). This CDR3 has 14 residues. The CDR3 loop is CASSQLGGNTEAFF. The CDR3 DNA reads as TGTGCCAGCAGCCAATTGGGGGGGAACACTGAAGCTTTCTTT.

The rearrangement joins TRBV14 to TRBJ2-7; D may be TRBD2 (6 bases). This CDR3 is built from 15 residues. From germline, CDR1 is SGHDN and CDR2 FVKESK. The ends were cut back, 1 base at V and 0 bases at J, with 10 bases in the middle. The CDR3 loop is CASSQVPGLSYEQYF. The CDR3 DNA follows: TGTGCCAGCAGCCAAGTGCCGGGACTCTCCTACGAGCAGTACTTC.

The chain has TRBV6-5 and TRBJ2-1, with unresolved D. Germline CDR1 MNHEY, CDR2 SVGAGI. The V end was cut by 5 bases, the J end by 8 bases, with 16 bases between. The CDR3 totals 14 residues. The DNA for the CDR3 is TGTGCCAGCAGTAACCGGGCCTTGGGCGATGAGCAGTTCTTC. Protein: CASSNRALGDEQFF.

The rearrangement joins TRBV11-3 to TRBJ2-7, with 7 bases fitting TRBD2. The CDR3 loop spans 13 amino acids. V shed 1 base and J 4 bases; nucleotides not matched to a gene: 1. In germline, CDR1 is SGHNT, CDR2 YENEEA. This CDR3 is CASSLVGGYEQYF. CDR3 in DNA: TGTGCCAGCAGCTTAGTGGGGGGGTACGAGCAGTACTTC.

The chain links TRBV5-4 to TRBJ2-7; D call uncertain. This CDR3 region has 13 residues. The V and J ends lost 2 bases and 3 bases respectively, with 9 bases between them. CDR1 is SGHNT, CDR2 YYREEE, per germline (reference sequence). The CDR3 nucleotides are TGTGCCAGCAGCTTCGGACCAGGCTACGAGCAGTACTTC. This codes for CASSFGPGYEQYF.

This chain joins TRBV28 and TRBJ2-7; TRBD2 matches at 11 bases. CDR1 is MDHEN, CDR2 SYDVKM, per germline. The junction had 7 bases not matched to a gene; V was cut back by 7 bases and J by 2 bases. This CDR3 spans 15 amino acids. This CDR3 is CASNLGTSGTYEQYF. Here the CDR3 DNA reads TGTGCCAGCAACTTGGGGACTAGCGGAACCTACGAGCAGTACTTC.

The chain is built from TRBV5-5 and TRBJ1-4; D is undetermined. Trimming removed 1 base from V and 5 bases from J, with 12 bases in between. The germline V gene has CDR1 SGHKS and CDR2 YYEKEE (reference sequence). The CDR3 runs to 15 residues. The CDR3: CASSLWGGENEKLFF. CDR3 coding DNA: TGTGCCAGCAGCTTGTGGGGAGGAGAGAATGAAAAACTGTTTTTT. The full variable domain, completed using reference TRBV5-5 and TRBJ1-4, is DAGVTQSPTHLIKTRGQQVTLRCSPISGHKSVSWYQQVLGQGPQFIFQYYEKEERGRGNFPDRFSARQFPNYSSELNVNALLLGDSALYLCASSLWGGENEKLFFGSGTQLSVL.

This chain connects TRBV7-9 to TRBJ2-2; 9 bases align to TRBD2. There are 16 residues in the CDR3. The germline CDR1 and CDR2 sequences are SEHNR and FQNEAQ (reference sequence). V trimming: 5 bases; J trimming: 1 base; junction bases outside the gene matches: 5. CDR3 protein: CASSPGGGGNTGELFF. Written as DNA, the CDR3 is TGTGCCAGCAGCCCCGGCGGGGGGGGGAACACCGGGGAGCTGTTTTTT.

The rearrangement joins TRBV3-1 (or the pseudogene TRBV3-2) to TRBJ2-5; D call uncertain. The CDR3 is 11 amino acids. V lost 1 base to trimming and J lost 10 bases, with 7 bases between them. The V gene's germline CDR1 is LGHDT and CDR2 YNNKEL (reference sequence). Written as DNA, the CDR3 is TGTGCCAGCAGCCAAGGGATAGGCCAGTACTTC. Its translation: CASSQGIGQYF.

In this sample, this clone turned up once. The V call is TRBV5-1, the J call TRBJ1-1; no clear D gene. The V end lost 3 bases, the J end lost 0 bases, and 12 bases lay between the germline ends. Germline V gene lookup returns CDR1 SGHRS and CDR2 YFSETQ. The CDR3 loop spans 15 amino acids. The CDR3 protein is CASSSVPGVNTEAFF. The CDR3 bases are TGCGCCAGCAGCTCGGTCCCCGGGGTGAACACTGAAGCTTTCTTT.

The CDR3 bases are TGTGCCAGCAGTCCAGGATACAACAATGAGCAGTTCTTC. Translating it yields CASSPGYNNEQFF. The chain has TRBV27 and TRBJ2-1; no clear D. The CDR3 loop spans 13 amino acids. Trimming shortened V by 5 bases and J by 5 bases, and 10 bases separated the two germline ends. CDR1 is MNHEY, CDR2 SMNVEV, per germline (reference sequence).